The sequence of this T cell receptor (beta chain) was determined in a study of T cells in pancreatic ductal adenocarcinoma. General study points: Tumors hold more CD45RO+ effector T cells, which may bias toward lower diversity. Tumor samples had fewer productive templates and 6.5 to 10-fold fewer unique clonotypes than blood. No significant tumor-blood clonality difference; means were about 0.11 and 0.072.

The CDR3 is made up of 15 amino acids. The V end lost 6 bases, the J end lost 1 base, and 13 bases lay between the germline ends. Germline lookup yields CDR1 SGHRS and CDR2 YFSETQ. Selected pancreatic ductal adenocarcinoma patients had undergone surgery without neoadjuvant therapy. Regarding this clone: Its antigen is unidentified.

Here immunoSEQ multiplex PCR was the method, and the copy in TCRdb shows in-frame clones only, minus some. The sample shows around 94,000 clones, 90% to 95% of them seen only once. The clonotype originates from a human donor with pancreatic ductal adenocarcinoma. The chain links TRBV5-1 to TRBJ1-4; a weak D match, TRBD1 (5 bases). Sequencing input: PBMCs. CDR3 DNA sequence: TGCGCCAGCATCACCCGGGGGGGAACTAATGAAAAACTGTTTTTT. It translates to CASITRGGTNEKLFF.